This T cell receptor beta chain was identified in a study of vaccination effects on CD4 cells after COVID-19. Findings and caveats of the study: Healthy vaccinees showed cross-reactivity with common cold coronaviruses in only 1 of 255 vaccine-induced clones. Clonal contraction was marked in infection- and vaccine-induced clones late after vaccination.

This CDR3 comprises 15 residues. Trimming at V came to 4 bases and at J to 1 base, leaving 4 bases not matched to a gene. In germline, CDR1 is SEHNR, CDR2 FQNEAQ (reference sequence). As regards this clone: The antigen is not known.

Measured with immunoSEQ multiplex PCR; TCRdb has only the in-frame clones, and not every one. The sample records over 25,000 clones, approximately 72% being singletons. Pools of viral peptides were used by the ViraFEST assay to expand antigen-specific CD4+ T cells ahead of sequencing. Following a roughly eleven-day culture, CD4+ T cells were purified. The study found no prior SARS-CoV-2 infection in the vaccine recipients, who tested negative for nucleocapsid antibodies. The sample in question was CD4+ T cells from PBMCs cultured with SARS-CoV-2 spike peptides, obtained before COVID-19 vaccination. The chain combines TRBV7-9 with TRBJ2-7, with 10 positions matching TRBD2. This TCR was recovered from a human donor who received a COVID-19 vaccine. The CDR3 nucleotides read TGTGCCAGCAGCTGGGAGCGGGAGGGTTCCTACGAGCAGTACTTC. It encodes CASSWEREGSYEQYF.